This entry lists 29 T cell receptor beta chains sequenced from one sample in a study of T-cell reconstitution after alpha-beta-depleted transplantation in children. Molecular barcoding with unique molecular identifiers was used for the TCRbeta library. TCRdb re-derived calls from the PCR reads in MiXCR, one entry per CDR3 protein. The sample consists of about 240,000 distinct CDR3 sequences, around 25% of them appearing once. The material was PBMCs, obtained before TCRalphabeta/CD19-depleted stem cell transplant. The source is a girl under 10 years old with Fanconi anemia, due to receive a stem cell transplant.

This clonotype showed up just a few times. The genes are TRBV10-3 and TRBJ1-4, with TRBD1 matching 8 bases. The V and J ends lost 0 bases and 8 bases, in that order; junction bases with no gene match: 5. The CDR3 sequence is 15 residues long. The germline CDR1 and CDR2 sequences are ENHRY and SYGVKD. The CDR3 region is CAISESRTGFEKLFF. Written as DNA, the CDR3 is TGTGCCATCAGTGAGTCAAGGACAGGGTTCGAAAAACTGTTTTTT.

A few counts support this clonotype. V usage is TRBV6-1 and J usage is TRBJ2-1; TRBD1 agrees at 7 bases. There are 20 residues in the CDR3. Germline CDR1 MNHNS, CDR2 SASEGT. V shed 2 bases, J shed 8 bases, and the junction held 24 bases outside the gene matches. This CDR3 is CASSERSKGARDWVVDEQFF. For the CDR3, the DNA is TGTGCCAGCAGTGAACGCAGTAAGGGGGCAAGAGATTGGGTGGTGGATGAGCAGTTCTTC.

The chain links TRBV9 to TRBJ2-1, with 7 bases that match TRBD2. CDR1 SGDLS and CDR2 YYNGEE come from the germline V gene. The CDR3 length is 14 residues. V gave up 4 bases and J gave up 2 bases; unmatched junction bases: 3. The CDR3 nucleotides are TGTGCCAGCAGCTCCCGGGGGGCCTACAATGAGCAGTTCTTC. Residues: CASSSRGAYNEQFF.

V usage is TRBV4-2 and J usage is TRBJ2-5; D may be TRBD1 or TRBD2 (6 bases each). From germline, CDR1 is LGHNA and CDR2 YNFKEQ. Trimming stripped 0 bases from V and 7 bases from J, with 24 bases between. This CDR3 comprises 18 residues. In nucleotides, the CDR3 is TGTGCCAGCAGCCAAGACCGTCGTTCAGGGGAGGAAGCTGGGACCCAGTACTTC. Protein product: CASSQDRRSGEEAGTQYF.

This clonotype was detected once. The CDR3 region has the DNA TGTGCCAGCAGCTTTACAGGGTACACAGATACGCAGTATTTT. This gives the protein CASSFTGYTDTQYF. The chain recombines TRBV7-9 with TRBJ2-3; D might be TRBD1 (6 bases). Germline CDR1 and CDR2: SEHNR and FQNEAQ (reference sequence). With 3 bases removed from V and 2 bases from J, the gap between germline ends came to 9 bases. The CDR3 has 14 amino acids.

The V call is TRBV2, the J call TRBJ2-1; TRBD2 aligns across 14 bases. Germline values: CDR1 SNHLY, CDR2 FYNNEI. The CDR3 has 21 amino acids. V gave up 0 bases and J gave up 5 bases; unmatched junction bases: 15. The chain's CDR3 is CASSEAVGLAGGQRKNNEQFF. The CDR3 DNA follows: TGTGCCAGCAGTGAAGCTGTCGGACTAGCGGGAGGCCAACGAAAGAACAATGAGCAGTTCTTC.

This chain joins TRBV29-1 and TRBJ1-3; maybe TRBD1 (5 bases). V lost 7 bases, J lost 4 bases, and 14 bases lay in between. The CDR3 runs 13 residues. Germline V gene sequence: CDR1 SQVTM, CDR2 ANQGSEA. Here the CDR3 reads CSAEGQKGNTIYF. The CDR3 DNA follows: TGCAGCGCCGAGGGGCAGAAAGGAAACACCATATATTTT.

This clonotype was seen a few times. V and J are TRBV29-1 and TRBJ2-7; D uncertain. This CDR3 spans 12 amino acids. With 6 bases removed from V and 6 bases from J, the gap between germline ends came to 15 bases. Germline CDR1 SQVTM, CDR2 ANQGSEA. The CDR3 coding sequence is TGCAGCGTAGTACCTGAGACTGGCGAGCAGTACTTC. Protein: CSVVPETGEQYF.

The chain couples TRBV29-1 to TRBJ1-3, with D perhaps TRBD1 (6 bases). The V gene's germline CDR1 is SQVTM and CDR2 ANQGSEA. The CDR3 loop spans 14 amino acids. V gave up 4 bases and J gave up 0 bases, with 10 bases separating them. The CDR3: CSVVATGSGNTIYF. In nucleotides, the CDR3 is TGCAGCGTTGTGGCGACAGGCTCTGGAAACACCATATATTTT.

Ten or more counts support this clonotype. This CDR3 reads CASSPTVGTGRVRTDTQYF. The CDR3 DNA sequence: TGTGCCAGCAGTCCAACCGTTGGGACAGGTCGGGTTAGAACAGATACGCAGTATTTT. This chain joins TRBV13 and TRBJ2-3, with TRBD1 matching 8 bases. V shed 6 bases, J shed 3 bases, and the junction held 20 bases outside the gene matches. The CDR3 is 19 residues long. From germline, CDR1 is PRHDT and CDR2 FYEKMQ (reference sequence). The whole variable domain, filled in from reference TRBV13 and TRBJ2-3, reads AAGVIQSPRHLIKEKRETATLKCYPIPRHDTVYWYQQGPGQDPQFLISFYEKMQSDKGSIPDRFSAQQFSDYHSELNMSSLELGDSALYFCASSPTVGTGRVRTDTQYFGPGTRLTVL.

This clonotype was found many times. The chain links TRBV12-3 or TRBV12-4 to TRBJ2-1; a possible D gene is TRBD1 (8 bases). CDR3 size: 15 residues. With 6 bases removed from V and 3 bases from J, the gap between germline ends came to 15 bases. CDR3: CASRATGGGYNEQFF. As DNA, the CDR3 is TGTGCCAGCAGGGCCACAGGGGGGGGCTACAATGAGCAGTTCTTC.

This clonotype was counted a few times. The J gene is TRBJ2-7, the V gene TRBV13; 8 bases match TRBD2. CDR1 is PRHDT and CDR2 is FYEKMQ in the germline V gene (reference sequence). The CDR3 has 16 residues. Trimming at V came to 2 bases and at J to 3 bases, leaving 9 bases not matched to a gene. The CDR3 here is CASSLSVGRGFYEQYF. The CDR3 nucleotides read TGTGCCAGCAGCTTATCGGTCGGGAGGGGCTTCTACGAGCAGTACTTC.

The chain has TRBV30 and TRBJ1-1, with D perhaps matching TRBD1 (6 bases). Germline-derived CDR1 and CDR2 are GTSNPN and SVGIG (reference sequence). V was cut by 5 bases and J by 4 bases, with 20 bases left in between. The CDR3 is 15 amino acids. The chain's CDR3 is CAWAEDSPTITEAFF. DNA of the CDR3: TGTGCCTGGGCCGAGGACAGTCCGACGATCACTGAAGCTTTCTTT. Drawing the rest from reference TRBV30 and TRBJ1-1, the complete variable domain is SQTIHQWPATLVQPVGSPLSLECTVEGTSNPNLYWYRQAAGRGLQLLFYSVGIGQISSEVPQNLSASRPQDRQFILSSKKLLLSDSGFYLCAWAEDSPTITEAFFGQGTRLTVV.

As for this clonotype: This may arise from a read error, as a much more abundant clone is one base away. This chain connects TRBV12-3 or TRBV12-4 to TRBJ2-2; D remains unclear. V lost 3 bases and J 9 bases, leaving 8 bases between the germline ends. This CDR3 contains 12 residues. In DNA, the CDR3 is TGTGCCAGCAGTTTTGTATTCCGGGAGCTGTTTTTT. It encodes CASSFVFRELFF.

This clonotype was picked up many times. The chain recombines TRBV6-5 with TRBJ2-1; the D gene could be TRBD1 or TRBD2 (5 bases each). The CDR3 consists of 13 residues. Trimming cost V 3 bases and J 5 bases, with 8 bases left between them. Germline CDR1 and CDR2: MNHEY and SVGAGI. CDR3 sequence reads: CASSYQGDNEQFF. The CDR3 nucleotides are TGTGCCAGCAGTTATCAGGGAGACAATGAGCAGTTCTTC.

In its sample, this clonotype was seen a few times. The chain joins TRBV25-1 to TRBJ2-7; D is uncertain. Per germline, CDR1 MGHDK and CDR2 SYGVNS. The CDR3 has 13 amino acids. Trimming left V 2 bases short and J 0 bases short, with 5 bases between. The DNA of the CDR3 is TGTGCCAGCAGTGAACCCCCCTCCTACGAGCAGTACTTC. Protein: CASSEPPSYEQYF.

The chain joins TRBV6-5 to TRBJ2-1; a weak D match, TRBD2 (5 bases). Between the trimmed V and J ends, which lost 6 bases and 9 bases, there was a span of 12 bases. CDR1 is MNHEY, CDR2 SVGAGI, per germline. This CDR3 is 12 amino acids long. CDR3 DNA: TGTGCCAGCAGCCCTACTAGTTTTGAGCAGTTCTTC. Residues: CASSPTSFEQFF.

The table lists this clonotype with a few counts. The chain has TRBV18 and TRBJ2-7; D is uncertain. The CDR3 is 14 residues long. The V end lost 3 bases, the J end lost 4 bases, and 13 bases lay between the germline ends. Germline V lookup: CDR1 KGHSH, CDR2 LQKENI. This chain's CDR3 is CASSPATEIYEQYF. CDR3 bases: TGTGCCAGCTCACCTGCCACAGAGATATACGAGCAGTACTTC.

This clonotype was counted a few times. The chain carries TRBV10-3 and TRBJ2-3; 7 nucleotides align to TRBD2. V was clipped by 5 bases and J by 2 bases; unmatched bases: 7. Germline CDR1 reads ENHRY; CDR2 reads SYGVKD. This CDR3 is 15 amino acids long. The CDR3 is CAISLAVFNTDTQYF. The CDR3 nucleotides read TGTGCCATCAGTCTAGCGGTTTTTAACACAGATACGCAGTATTTT.

This clonotype came up many times. The genes are TRBV4-2 and TRBJ2-3; unclear D gene. The CDR3 is made up of 14 amino acids. Per the germline V gene, CDR1 is LGHNA and CDR2 is YNFKEQ. V lost 1 base to trimming and J lost 0 bases, with 5 bases between them. The CDR3 here is CASSQVGSTDTQYF. The CDR3 region has the DNA TGTGCCAGCAGCCAAGTCGGGAGCACAGATACGCAGTATTTT.

The rearrangement uses TRBV7-9 and TRBJ2-1, with D perhaps matching TRBD1 (5 bases). CDR3 length: 15 amino acids. Between the trimmed V and J ends, which lost 1 base and 0 bases, there was a span of 7 bases. The V gene's germline CDR1 is SEHNR and CDR2 FQNEAQ (reference sequence). The CDR3 DNA reads TGTGCCAGCAGCTTAGGACAGATCTCCTACAATGAGCAGTTCTTC. Translation gives CASSLGQISYNEQFF.

In this sample, this clonotype turned up many times. The CDR3 nucleotides read TGTGCCAGCGTGGAGCTCATGAACACTGAAGCTTTCTTT. Amino acids: CASVELMNTEAFF. The V gene is TRBV12-3 or TRBV12-4, the J gene TRBJ1-1; D is unresolved. Trimming took off 8 bases at V and 0 bases at J, with 10 bases between the two ends. CDR3 length: 13 residues.

The chain is built from TRBV16 and TRBJ1-6, with a weak D call TRBD1 (6 bases). This CDR3 spans 12 amino acids. V lost 4 bases and J lost 8, with 6 bases in between. Germline loops: CDR1 KGHSY, CDR2 FQNENV. In DNA form, the CDR3 reads TGTGCCAGCAGCCGACAGGATTCACCCCTCCACTTT. Amino acids: CASSRQDSPLHF.

This clonotype has ten or more counts. The chain joins TRBV29-1 to TRBJ2-5, with TRBD1 matching 7 bases. CDR3 length: 12 residues. Germline V gene sequence: CDR1 SQVTM, CDR2 ANQGSEA. The V and J ends lost 8 bases and 5 bases, in that order; junction bases with no gene match: 8. CDR3 loop: CSFRDRGETQYF. CDR3 coding DNA: TGCAGCTTTCGGGACAGAGGGGAGACCCAGTACTTC.

The V call is TRBV4-2, the J call TRBJ2-3; 8 bases align to TRBD2. This CDR3 contains 16 residues. J lost 5 bases, V lost 0 bases, and 7 bases had no gene match. Germline V gene data show CDR1 as LGHNA and CDR2 as YNFKEQ. As DNA, the CDR3 is TGTGCCAGCAGCCAAGATATAGCGGGACTTGGAGATACGCAGTATTTT. It specifies CASSQDIAGLGDTQYF.

The gene calls are TRBV6-5 and TRBJ2-1, with D unresolved. With 0 bases removed from V and 2 bases from J, the gap between germline ends came to 8 bases. The V gene's germline CDR1 is MNHEY and CDR2 SVGAGI. This CDR3 has 15 residues. This CDR3 is CASSYSVIAYNEQFF. The CDR3 DNA reads as TGTGCCAGCAGTTACTCGGTGATCGCCTACAATGAGCAGTTCTTC.

The chain has TRBV11-3 and TRBJ2-7; maybe TRBD1 (6 bases). The V gene's germline CDR1 is SGHNT and CDR2 YENEEA. The CDR3 loop spans 13 amino acids. Deletions cut 0 bases from V and 3 bases from J, with 6 bases between. The CDR3 DNA reads TGTGCCAGCAGCTTAGAGACAGGCTACGAGCAGTACTTC. Protein sequence: CASSLETGYEQYF.

The genes are TRBV4-1 and TRBJ2-2, with 10 bases lining up with TRBD2. The CDR3 length is 17 residues. Losses at the gene ends were 4 bases for V and 3 bases for J; bases not matched to a gene: 8. Germline V gene lookup returns CDR1 MGHRA and CDR2 YSYEKL. The CDR3 region is CASSRNLAGGHTGELFF. As DNA, the CDR3 is TGCGCCAGCAGCCGAAATTTAGCGGGAGGACACACCGGGGAGCTGTTTTTT.

The table lists this clonotype with many counts. The chain has TRBV7-3 and TRBJ2-3; the match to TRBD2 covers 15 bases. CDR1 is SGHTA, CDR2 FQGTGA, per germline. After removal of 4 bases from V and 0 bases from J, the junction contained 8 bases not matched to a gene. The CDR3 has 19 amino acids. CDR3 amino acids: CASSWTPGLAGGSTDTQYF. The CDR3 DNA follows: TGTGCCAGCAGCTGGACCCCGGGACTAGCGGGGGGCAGCACAGATACGCAGTATTTT.